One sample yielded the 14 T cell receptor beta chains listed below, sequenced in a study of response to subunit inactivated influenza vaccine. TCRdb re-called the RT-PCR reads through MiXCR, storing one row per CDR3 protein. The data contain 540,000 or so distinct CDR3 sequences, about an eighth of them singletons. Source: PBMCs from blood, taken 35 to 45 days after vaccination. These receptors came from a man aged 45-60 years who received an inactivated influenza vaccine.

In DNA form, the CDR3 reads TGCAGTGCCCGGACCGCTCCCAGGGGAAACACCATATATTTT. Encoded protein: CSARTAPRGNTIYF. This chain connects TRBV20-1 to TRBJ1-3, with D unclear. CDR3 length: 14 residues. Trimming left V 6 bases short and J 4 bases short, with 16 bases between. Per the germline V gene, CDR1 is DFQATT and CDR2 is SNEGSKA (reference sequence).

The CDR3 region has the DNA TGCAGTGCTATATCCGGGACTACGGACGAGCAGTACTTC. It is translated as CSAISGTTDEQYF. J is TRBJ2-7 and V is TRBV20-1; TRBD2 matches 7 bases. Germline lookup yields CDR1 DFQATT and CDR2 SNEGSKA (reference sequence). The CDR3 totals 13 residues. V lost 4 bases and J lost 5; bases outside the gene matches: 8.

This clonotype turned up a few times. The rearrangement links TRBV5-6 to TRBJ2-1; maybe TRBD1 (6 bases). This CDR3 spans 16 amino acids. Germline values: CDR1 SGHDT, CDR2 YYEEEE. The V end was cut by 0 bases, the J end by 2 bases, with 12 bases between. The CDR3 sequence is CASSLAGQGTYNEQFF. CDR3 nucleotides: TGTGCCAGCAGCTTGGCCGGGCAGGGGACCTACAATGAGCAGTTCTTC. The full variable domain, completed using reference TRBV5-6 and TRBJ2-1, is DAGVTQSPTHLIKTRGQQVTLRCSPKSGHDTVSWYQQALGQGPQFIFQYYEEEERQRGNFPDRFSGHQFPNYSSELNVNALLLGDSALYLCASSLAGQGTYNEQFFGPGTRLTVL.

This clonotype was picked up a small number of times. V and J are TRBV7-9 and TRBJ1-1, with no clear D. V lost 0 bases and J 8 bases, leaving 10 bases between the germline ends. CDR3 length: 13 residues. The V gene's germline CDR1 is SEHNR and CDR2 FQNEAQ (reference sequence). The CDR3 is CASSLAVQNEAFF. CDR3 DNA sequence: TGTGCCAGCAGCTTAGCCGTGCAGAACGAAGCTTTCTTT.

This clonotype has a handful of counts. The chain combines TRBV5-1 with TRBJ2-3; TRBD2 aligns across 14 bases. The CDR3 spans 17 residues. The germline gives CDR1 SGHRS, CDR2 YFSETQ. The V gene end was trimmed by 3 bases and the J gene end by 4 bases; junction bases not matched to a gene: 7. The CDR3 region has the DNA TGCGCCAGCAGCTCCGGACTAGCGGGGGGTACGTCAGATACGCAGTATTTT. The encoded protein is CASSSGLAGGTSDTQYF.

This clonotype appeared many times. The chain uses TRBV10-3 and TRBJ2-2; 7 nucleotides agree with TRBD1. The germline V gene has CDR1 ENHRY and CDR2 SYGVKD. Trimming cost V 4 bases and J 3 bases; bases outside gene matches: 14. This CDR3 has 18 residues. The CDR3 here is CAISAVGTTGSDTGELFF. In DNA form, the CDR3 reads TGTGCCATCAGTGCCGTGGGTACGACAGGGTCGGACACCGGGGAGCTGTTTTTT.

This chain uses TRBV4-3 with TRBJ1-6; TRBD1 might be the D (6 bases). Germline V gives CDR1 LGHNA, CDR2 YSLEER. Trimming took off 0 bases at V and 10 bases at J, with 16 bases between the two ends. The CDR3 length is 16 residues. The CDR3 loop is CASSQDARTAGSPLHF. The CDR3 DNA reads TGCGCCAGCAGCCAAGACGCCAGGACAGCGGGGTCACCCCTCCACTTT.

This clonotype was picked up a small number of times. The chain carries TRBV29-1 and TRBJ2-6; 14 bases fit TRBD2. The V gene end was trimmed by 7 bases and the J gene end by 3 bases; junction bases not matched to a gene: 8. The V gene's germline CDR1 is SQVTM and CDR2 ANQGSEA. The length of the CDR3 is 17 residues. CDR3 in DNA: TGCAGCGCCGCGACTAGCGGGGGGGCCTTTGGGGCCAACGTCCTGACTTTC. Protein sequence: CSAATSGGAFGANVLTF.

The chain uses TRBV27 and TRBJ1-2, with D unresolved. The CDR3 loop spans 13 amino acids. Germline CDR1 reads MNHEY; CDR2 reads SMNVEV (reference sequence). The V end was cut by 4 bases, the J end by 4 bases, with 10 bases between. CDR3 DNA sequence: TGTGCCAGCAGTTCGGCCTCCGTCTATGGCTACACCTTC. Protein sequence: CASSSASVYGYTF.

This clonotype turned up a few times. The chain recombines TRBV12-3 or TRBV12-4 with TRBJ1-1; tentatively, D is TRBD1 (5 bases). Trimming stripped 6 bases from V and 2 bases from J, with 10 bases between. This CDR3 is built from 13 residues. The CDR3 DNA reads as TGTGCCAGCAGCAACACAGGAAACACTGAAGCTTTCTTT. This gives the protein CASSNTGNTEAFF.

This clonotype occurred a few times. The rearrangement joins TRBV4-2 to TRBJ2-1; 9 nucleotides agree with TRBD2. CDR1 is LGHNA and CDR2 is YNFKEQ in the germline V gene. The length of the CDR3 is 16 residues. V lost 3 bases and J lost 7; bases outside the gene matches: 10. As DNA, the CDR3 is TGTGCCAGCAGCCAGAGGCCCAGCGGGGGGTTTAATGAGCAGTTCTTC. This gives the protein CASSQRPSGGFNEQFF.

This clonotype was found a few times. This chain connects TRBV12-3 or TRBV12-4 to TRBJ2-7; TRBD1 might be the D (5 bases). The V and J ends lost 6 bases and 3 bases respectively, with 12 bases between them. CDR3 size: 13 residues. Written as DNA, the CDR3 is TGTGCCAGCAGCTCTCCAGGGATCTACGAGCAGTACTTC. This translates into CASSSPGIYEQYF.

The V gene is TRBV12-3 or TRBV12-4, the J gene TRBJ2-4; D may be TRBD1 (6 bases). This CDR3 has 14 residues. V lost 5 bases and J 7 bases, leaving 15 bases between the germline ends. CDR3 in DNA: TGTGCCAGCAGTCCTCGGACAGTAGGTAACATTCAGTACTTC. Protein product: CASSPRTVGNIQYF.

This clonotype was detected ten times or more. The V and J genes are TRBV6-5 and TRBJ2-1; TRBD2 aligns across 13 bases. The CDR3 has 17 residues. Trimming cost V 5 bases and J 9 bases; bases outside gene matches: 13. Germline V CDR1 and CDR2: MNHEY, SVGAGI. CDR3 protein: CASSILAGGPEFSEQFF. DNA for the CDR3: TGTGCCAGCAGTATACTAGCGGGGGGGCCGGAGTTCAGTGAGCAGTTCTTC.